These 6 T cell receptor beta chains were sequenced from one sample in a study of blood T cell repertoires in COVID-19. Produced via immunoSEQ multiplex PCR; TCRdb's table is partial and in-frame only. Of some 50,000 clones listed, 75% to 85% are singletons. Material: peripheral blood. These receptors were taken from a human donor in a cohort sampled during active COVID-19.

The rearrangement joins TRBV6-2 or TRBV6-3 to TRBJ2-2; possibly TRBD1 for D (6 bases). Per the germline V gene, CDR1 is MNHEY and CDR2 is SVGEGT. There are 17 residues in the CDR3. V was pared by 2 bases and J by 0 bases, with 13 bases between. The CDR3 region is CASSYRRGTPNTGELFF. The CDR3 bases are TGTGCCAGCAGTTACAGGAGAGGGACACCGAACACCGGGGAGCTGTTTTTT.

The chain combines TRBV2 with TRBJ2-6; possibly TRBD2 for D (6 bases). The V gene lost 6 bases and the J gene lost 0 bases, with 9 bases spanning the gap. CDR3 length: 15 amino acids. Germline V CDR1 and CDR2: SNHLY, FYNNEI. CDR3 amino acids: CASSPGSSGANVLTF. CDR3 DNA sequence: TGTGCCAGCAGCCCCGGGAGCTCTGGGGCCAACGTCCTGACTTTC.

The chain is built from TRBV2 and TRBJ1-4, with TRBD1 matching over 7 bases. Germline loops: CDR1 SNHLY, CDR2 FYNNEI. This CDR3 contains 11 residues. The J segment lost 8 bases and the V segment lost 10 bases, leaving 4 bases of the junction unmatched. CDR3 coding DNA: TGTGCCACTGGACAGGACGAAAAACTGTTTTTT. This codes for CATGQDEKLFF.

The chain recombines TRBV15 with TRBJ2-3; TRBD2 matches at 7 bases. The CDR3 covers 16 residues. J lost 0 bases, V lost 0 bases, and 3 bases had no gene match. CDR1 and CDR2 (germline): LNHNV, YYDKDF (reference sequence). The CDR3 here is CATSRDGTTSTDTQYF. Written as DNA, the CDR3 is TGTGCCACCAGCAGAGACGGGACTACTAGCACAGATACGCAGTATTTT.

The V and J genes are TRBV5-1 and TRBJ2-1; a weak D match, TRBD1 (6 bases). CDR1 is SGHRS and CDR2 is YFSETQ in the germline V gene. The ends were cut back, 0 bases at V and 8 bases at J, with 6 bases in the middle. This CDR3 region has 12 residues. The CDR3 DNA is TGCGCCAGCAGCTTGGAGGGGGATGAGCAGTTCTTC. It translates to CASSLEGDEQFF.

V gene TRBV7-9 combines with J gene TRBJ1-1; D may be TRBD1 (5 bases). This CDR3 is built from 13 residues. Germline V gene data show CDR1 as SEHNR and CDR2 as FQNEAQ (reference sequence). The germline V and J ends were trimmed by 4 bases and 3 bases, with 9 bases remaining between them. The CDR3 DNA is TGTGCCAGCAGCTCCCAGACAGACACTGAAGCTTTCTTT. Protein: CASSSQTDTEAFF.